Sequencing of this T cell receptor (beta chain) was carried out in a study of shared clonotypes between healthy human individuals. Of note for this clone: This sample includes further DNA sequences coding for the same CDR3.

Deletions cut 5 bases from V and 4 bases from J, with 5 bases between. This CDR3 has 11 amino acids. Germline values: CDR1 MDHEN, CDR2 SYDVKM. Replicate PCRs run on sorted subsets employed approximately 0.2 ug DNA, approximately 30,000 T cell genomes. Method: immunoSEQ multiplex PCR; TCRdb's copy keeps in-frame clones and lacks some. The table records approximately 2.5 million clones, 93% of them present only once. The TCR comes from a man younger than 30 in good health. Some clones in this sample may be carry-over from other donors' samples. The rearrangement links TRBV28 to TRBJ1-2; no clear D gene. Material: naive CD4+ T cells from PBMCs. The subset is: CD45RA+ positively selected. The CDR3 sequence is CASSRSYGYTF. Written as DNA, the CDR3 is TGTGCCAGCAGTCGAAGCTATGGCTACACCTTC.